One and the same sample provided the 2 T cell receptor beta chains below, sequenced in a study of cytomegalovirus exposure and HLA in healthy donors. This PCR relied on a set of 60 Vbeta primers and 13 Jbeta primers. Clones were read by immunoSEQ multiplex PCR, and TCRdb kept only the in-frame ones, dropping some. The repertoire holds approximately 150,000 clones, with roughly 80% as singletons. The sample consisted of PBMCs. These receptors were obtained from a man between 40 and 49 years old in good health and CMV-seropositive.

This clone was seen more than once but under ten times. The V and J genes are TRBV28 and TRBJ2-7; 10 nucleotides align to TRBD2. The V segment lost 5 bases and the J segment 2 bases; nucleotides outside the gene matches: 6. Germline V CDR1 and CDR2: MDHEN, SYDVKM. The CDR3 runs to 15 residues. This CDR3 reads CASSIGLAVTYEQYF. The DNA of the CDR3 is TGTGCCAGCAGTATTGGACTAGCGGTCACCTACGAGCAGTACTTC.

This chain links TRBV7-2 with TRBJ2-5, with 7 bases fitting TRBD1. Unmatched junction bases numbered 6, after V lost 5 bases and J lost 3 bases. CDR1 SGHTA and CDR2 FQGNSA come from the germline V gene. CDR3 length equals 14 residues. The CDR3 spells CASSRNRGKETQYF. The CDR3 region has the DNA TGTGCCAGCAGCCGTAACAGGGGCAAAGAGACCCAGTACTTC.